The entry below describes one T cell receptor (beta chain). The antigen remains undetermined. TCR beta VDJ and CDR3 profiles were obtained from a genomic DNA template. TCRdb independently ran MiXCR on the reads; one entry per CDR3 protein. This sample has around 170,000 distinct CDR3 sequences, with about 64% found just once. The sample comes from a study of CD8+CD57+ T cells in acquired aplastic anemia. Findings of the study overall: Simpson's diversity of CD8+ cells was not significantly different in patients compared with controls. Shared by patients and controls, 25 to 30 CD8+ CDR3s were abundant in patients.

This sequence was found in a human donor in good health. Input material: sorted CD4+, CD8+, or CD8+CD57+ T cells (not recorded which) from PBMCs.

DNA of the CDR3: TGTGCCAGCAGCTTAAGGACCCCGTCTGAGCAGTTCTTC. It yields the protein CASSLRTPSEQFF. The chain carries TRBV11-3 and TRBJ2-1, with D unresolved. This CDR3 is built from 13 residues. CDR1 is SGHNT, CDR2 YENEEA, per germline. Trimming removed 2 bases from V and 9 bases from J, with 11 bases in between.